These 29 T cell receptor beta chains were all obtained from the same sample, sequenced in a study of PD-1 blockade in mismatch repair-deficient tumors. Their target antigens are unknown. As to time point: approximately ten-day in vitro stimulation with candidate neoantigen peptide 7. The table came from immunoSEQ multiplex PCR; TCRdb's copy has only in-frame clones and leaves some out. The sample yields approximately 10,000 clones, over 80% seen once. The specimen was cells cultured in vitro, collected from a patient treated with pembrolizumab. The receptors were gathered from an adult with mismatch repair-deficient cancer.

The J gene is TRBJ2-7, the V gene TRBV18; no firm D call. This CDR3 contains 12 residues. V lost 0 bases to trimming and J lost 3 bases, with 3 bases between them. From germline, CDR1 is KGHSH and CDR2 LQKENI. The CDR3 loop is CASSPPSYEQYF. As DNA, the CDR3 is TGTGCCAGCTCACCACCCAGCTACGAGCAGTACTTC. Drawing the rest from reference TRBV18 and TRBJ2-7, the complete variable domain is NAGVMQNPRHLVRRRGQEARLRCSPMKGHSHVYWYRQLPEEGLKFMVYLQKENIIDESGMPKERFSAEFPKEGPSILRIQQVVRGDSAAYFCASSPPSYEQYFGPGTRLTVT.

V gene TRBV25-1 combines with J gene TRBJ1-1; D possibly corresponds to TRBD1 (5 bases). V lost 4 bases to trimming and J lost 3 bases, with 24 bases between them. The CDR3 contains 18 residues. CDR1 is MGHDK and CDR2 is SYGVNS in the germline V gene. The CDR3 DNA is TGTGCCAGCAGTGCAGAAAGGGGACGCCGGCGGTGGGACACTGAAGCTTTCTTT. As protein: CASSAERGRRRWDTEAFF.

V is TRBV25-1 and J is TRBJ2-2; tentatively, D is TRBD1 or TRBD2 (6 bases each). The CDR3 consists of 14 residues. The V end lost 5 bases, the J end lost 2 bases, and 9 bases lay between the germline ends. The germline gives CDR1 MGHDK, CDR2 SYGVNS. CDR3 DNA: TGTGCCAGCAGTAAGGGGGGCAACACCGGGGAGCTGTTTTTT. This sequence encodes CASSKGGNTGELFF.

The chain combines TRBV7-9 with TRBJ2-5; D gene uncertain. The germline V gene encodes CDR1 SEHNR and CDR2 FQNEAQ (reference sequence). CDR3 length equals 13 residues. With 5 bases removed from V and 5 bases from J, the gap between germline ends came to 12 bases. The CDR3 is CASSQPLAETQYF. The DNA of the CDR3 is TGTGCCAGCAGCCAACCGCTCGCGGAGACCCAGTACTTC.

The CDR3 bases are TGTGCCAGCACTGCAGGGCGACAAGAGACCCAGTACTTC. Translating it yields CASTAGRQETQYF. The chain recombines TRBV18 with TRBJ2-5, with D tentatively TRBD1 (5 bases). The CDR3 spans 13 residues. Germline V gene lookup returns CDR1 KGHSH and CDR2 LQKENI. The V and J ends lost 8 bases and 2 bases respectively, with 12 bases between them.

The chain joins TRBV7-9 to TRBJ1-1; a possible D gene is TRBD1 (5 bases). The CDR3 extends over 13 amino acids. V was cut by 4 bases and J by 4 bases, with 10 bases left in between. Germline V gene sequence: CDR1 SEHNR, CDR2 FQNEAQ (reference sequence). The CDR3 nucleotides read TGTGCCAGCAGCTCCGGAAGGGGCACTGAAGCTTTCTTT. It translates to CASSSGRGTEAFF.

The CDR3 DNA sequence: TGCGCCAGCAGCTTGATACAGGGAACAGAGACCCAGTACTTC. This sequence encodes CASSLIQGTETQYF. The chain is built from TRBV5-1 and TRBJ2-5; D may be TRBD1 (6 bases). The ends were cut back, 1 base at V and 4 bases at J, with 11 bases in the middle. CDR3 length: 14 residues. CDR1 SGHRS and CDR2 YFSETQ come from the germline V gene.

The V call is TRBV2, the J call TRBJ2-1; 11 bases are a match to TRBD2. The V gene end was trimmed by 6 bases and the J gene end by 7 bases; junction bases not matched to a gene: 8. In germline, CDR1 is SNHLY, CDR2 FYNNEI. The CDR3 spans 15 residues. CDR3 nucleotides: TGTGCCAGCAGGCCACTAGCGGGAGAAGGTAATGAGCAGTTCTTC. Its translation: CASRPLAGEGNEQFF.

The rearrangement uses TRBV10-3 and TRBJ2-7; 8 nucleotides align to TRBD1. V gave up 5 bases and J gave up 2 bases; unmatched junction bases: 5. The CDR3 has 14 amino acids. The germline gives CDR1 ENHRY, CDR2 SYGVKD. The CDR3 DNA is TGTGCCATCAGTCTACGGACAGGGCCCTACGAGCAGTACTTC. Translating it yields CAISLRTGPYEQYF.

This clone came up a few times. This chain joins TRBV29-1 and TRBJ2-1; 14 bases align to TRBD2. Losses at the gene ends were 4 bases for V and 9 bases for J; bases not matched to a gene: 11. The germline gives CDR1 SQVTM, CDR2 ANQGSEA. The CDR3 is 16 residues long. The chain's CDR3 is CSVVPNGLAGGGEQFF. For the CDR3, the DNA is TGCAGCGTTGTACCCAACGGACTAGCGGGAGGTGGTGAGCAGTTCTTC.

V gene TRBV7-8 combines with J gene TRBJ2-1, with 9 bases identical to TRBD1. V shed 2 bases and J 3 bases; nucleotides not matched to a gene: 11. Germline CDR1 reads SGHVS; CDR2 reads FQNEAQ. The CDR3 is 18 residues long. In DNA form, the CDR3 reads TGTGCCAGCAGCTTACTCAGGGCCGGGACAGGGCGCTACAATGAGCAGTTCTTC. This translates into CASSLLRAGTGRYNEQFF.

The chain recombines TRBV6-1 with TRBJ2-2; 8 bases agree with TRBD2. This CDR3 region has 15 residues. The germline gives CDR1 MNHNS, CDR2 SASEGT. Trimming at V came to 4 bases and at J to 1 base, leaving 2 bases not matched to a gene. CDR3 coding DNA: TGTGCCAGCAGTGTACGGGAGGGGAACACCGGGGAGCTGTTTTTT. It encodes CASSVREGNTGELFF.

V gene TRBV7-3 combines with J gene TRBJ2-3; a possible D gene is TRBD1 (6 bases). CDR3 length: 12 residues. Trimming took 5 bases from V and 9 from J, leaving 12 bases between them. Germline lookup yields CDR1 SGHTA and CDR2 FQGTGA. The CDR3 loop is CASSVGQGTQYF. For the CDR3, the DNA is TGTGCCAGCAGCGTTGGGCAGGGGACGCAGTATTTT.

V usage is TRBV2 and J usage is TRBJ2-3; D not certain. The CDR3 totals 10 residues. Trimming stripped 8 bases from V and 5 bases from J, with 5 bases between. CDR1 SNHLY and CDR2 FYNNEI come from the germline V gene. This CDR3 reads CASQRDTQYF. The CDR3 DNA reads TGTGCCAGCCAACGAGATACGCAGTATTTT.

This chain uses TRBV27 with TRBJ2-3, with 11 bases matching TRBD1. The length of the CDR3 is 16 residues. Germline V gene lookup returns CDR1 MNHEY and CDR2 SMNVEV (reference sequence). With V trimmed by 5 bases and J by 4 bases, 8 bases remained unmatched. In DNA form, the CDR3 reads TGTGCCAGCAGTCTTCGGGACAGGGGGAGGGCAGATACGCAGTATTTT. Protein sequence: CASSLRDRGRADTQYF.

The CDR3 sequence: CASSEGGWINQPQHF. The CDR3 bases are TGTGCCAGCAGTGAAGGAGGGTGGATCAATCAGCCCCAGCATTTT. The rearrangement uses TRBV6-1 and TRBJ1-5; D unclear. This CDR3 is 15 amino acids long. Germline CDR1 is MNHNS and CDR2 is SASEGT. Deletions cut 1 base from V and 3 bases from J, with 10 bases between.

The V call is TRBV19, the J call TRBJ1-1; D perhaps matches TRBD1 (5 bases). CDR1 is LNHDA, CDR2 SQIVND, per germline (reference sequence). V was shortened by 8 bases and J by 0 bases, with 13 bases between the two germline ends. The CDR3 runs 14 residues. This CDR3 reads CASDPSGLNTEAFF. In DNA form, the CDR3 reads TGTGCCAGTGACCCGTCGGGGCTGAACACTGAAGCTTTCTTT. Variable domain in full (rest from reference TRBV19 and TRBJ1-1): DGGITQSPKYLFRKEGQNVTLSCEQNLNHDAMYWYRQDPGQGLRLIYYSQIVNDFQKGDIAEGYSVSREKKESFPLTVTSAQKNPTAFYLCASDPSGLNTEAFFGQGTRLTVV.

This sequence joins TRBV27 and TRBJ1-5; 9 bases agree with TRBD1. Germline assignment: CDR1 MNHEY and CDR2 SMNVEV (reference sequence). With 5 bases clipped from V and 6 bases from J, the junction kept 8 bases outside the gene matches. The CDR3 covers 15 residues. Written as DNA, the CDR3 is TGTGCCAGCAGTGCTTTAGGGACAGGGTCTCAGCCCCAGCATTTT. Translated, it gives CASSALGTGSQPQHF.

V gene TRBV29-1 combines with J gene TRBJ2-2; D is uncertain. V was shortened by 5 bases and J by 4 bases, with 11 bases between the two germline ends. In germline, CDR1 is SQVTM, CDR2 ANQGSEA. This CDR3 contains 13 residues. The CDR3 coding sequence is TGCAGCGTTCCCAGGAGCCTCACCGGGGAGCTGTTTTTT. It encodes CSVPRSLTGELFF.

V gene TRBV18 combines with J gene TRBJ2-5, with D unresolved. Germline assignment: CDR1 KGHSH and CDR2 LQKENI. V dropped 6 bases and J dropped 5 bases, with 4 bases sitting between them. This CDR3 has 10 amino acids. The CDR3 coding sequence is TGTGCCAGCTCGGGCGAGACCCAGTACTTC. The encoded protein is CASSGETQYF.

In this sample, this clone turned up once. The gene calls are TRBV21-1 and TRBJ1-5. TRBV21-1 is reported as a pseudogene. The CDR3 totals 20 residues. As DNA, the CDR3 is TGTGCCAGCAGCAACCCTACCCCCCGGGACCCGGGCGGTAGCAATCAGCCCCAGCATTTT. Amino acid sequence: CASSNPTPRDPGGSNQPQHF.

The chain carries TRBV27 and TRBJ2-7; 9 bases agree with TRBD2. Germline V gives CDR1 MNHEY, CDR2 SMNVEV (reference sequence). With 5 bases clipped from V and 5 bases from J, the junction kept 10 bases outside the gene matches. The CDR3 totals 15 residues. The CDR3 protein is CASSTLAGGPDEQYF. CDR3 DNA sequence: TGTGCCAGCAGTACCCTGGCGGGAGGGCCGGACGAGCAGTACTTC.

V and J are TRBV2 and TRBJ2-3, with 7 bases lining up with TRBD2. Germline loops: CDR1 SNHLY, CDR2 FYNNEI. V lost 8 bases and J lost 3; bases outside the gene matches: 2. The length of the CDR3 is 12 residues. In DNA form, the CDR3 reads TGTGCCAGCGCGGGGGTAACAGATACGCAGTATTTT. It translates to CASAGVTDTQYF. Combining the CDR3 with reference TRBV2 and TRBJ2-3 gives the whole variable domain EPEVTQTPSHQVTQMGQEVILRCVPISNHLYFYWYRQILGQKVEFLVSFYNNEISEKSEIFDDQFSVERPDGSNFTLKIRSTKLEDSAMYFCASAGVTDTQYFGPGTRLTVL.

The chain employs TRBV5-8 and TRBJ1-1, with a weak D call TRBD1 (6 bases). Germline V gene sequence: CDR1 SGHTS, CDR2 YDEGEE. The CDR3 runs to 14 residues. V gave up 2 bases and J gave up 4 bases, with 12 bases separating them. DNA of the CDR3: TGTGCCAGCAGCTTTTTCAAGGGGGGCACTGAAGCTTTCTTT. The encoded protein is CASSFFKGGTEAFF.

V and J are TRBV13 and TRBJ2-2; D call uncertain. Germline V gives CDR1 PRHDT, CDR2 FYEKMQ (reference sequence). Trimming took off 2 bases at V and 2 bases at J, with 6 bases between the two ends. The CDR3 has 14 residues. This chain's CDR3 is CASSLTPNTGELFF. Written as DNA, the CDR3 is TGTGCCAGCAGCTTAACACCAAACACCGGGGAGCTGTTTTTT.

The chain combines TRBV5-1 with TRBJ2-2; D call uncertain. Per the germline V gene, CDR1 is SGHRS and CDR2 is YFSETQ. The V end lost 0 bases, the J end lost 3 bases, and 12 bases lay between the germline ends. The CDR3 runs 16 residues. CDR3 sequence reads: CASSLEPRLDTGELFF. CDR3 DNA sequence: TGCGCCAGCAGCTTGGAGCCTAGATTAGACACCGGGGAGCTGTTTTTT.

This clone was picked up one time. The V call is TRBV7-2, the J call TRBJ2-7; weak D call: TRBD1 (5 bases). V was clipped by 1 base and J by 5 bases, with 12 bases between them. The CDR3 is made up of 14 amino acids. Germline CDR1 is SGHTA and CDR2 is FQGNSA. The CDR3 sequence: CASSLGIAGNEQYF. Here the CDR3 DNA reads TGTGCCAGCAGCTTAGGAATCGCAGGGAACGAGCAGTACTTC.

CDR3 region: CASSLATASYGYTF. Written as DNA, the CDR3 is TGTGCCAGCAGCTTGGCGACGGCTAGCTATGGCTACACCTTC. The chain couples TRBV5-5 to TRBJ1-2, with D hard to call. The germline V gene encodes CDR1 SGHKS and CDR2 YYEKEE (reference sequence). This CDR3 has 14 residues. Between the trimmed V and J ends, which lost 0 bases and 4 bases, there was a span of 10 bases.

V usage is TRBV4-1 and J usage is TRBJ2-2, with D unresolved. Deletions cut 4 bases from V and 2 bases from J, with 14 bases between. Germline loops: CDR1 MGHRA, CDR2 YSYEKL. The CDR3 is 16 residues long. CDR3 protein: CASSPRPSQNTGELFF. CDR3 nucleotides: TGCGCCAGCAGCCCCCGGCCGTCTCAAAACACCGGGGAGCTGTTTTTT.